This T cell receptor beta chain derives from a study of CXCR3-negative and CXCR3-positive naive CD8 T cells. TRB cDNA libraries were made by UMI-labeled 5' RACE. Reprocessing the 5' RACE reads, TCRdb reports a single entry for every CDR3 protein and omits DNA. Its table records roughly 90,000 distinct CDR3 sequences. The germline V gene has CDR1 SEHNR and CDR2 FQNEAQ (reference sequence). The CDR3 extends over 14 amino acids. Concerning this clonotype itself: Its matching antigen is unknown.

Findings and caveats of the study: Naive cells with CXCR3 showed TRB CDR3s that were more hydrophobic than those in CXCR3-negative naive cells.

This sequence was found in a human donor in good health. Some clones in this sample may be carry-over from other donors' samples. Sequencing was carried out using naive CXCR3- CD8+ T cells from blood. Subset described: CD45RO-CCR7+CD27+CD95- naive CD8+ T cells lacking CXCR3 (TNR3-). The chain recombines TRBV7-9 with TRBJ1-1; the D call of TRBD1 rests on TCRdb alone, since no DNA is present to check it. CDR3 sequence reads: CASSLVHEGTEAFF.